This T cell receptor (beta chain) was recorded in a study of shared clonotypes between healthy human individuals. Only in-frame clones appear in the TCRdb table, and some are missing; sequencing was by immunoSEQ multiplex PCR. Found here are approximately 1,000,000 clones, 70% to 80% of them singletons; the top ten hold about 0.89%. Deletions cut 0 bases from V and 2 bases from J, with 23 bases between. This CDR3 comprises 19 residues. Material for sequencing was memory CD4+ T cells from PBMCs. Subset meaning: CD45RA-negative fraction. The receptor was isolated from a man aged 18-30 years in good health. Some clones in this sample may be carry-over from other donors' samples. V gene TRBV23-1 combines with J gene TRBJ2-7; possible D gene TRBD1, 6 bases. TRBV23-1 belongs to the ORF category, with a function that is uncertain. In nucleotides, the CDR3 is TGCGCCAGCAGTCAATCTACGGGGTTACAGGGTAGGGTAACCTACGAGCAGTACTTC. Its protein is CASSQSTGLQGRVTYEQYF.